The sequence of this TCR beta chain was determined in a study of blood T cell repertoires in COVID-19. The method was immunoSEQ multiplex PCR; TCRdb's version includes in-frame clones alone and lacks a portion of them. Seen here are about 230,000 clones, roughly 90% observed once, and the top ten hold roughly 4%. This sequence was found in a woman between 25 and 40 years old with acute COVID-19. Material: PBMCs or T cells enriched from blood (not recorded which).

The chain's CDR3 is CASSPDSQETQYF. In DNA form, the CDR3 reads TGTGCCAGCAGCCCCGACTCCCAAGAGACCCAGTACTTC. The chain links TRBV6-5 to TRBJ2-5; D gene uncertain. Germline values: CDR1 MNHEY, CDR2 SVGAGI. This CDR3 spans 13 amino acids. V lost 6 bases to trimming and J lost 1 base, with 9 bases between them.